A single sample gave rise to the 16 T cell receptor beta chains below, sequenced in a study. TCRdb reprocessed the 5' RACE reads via MiXCR and lists one record per CDR3 protein. The sample has approximately 5,000 distinct CDR3 sequences, approximately 31% seen once. The sequenced sample was naive CD4+ T cells sorted from a lymph node. Noted subset: naive CD4+ T cells, CD4+CD45RA+CD25-. The receptors derive from a female donor with breast cancer.

V is TRBV4-1 and J is TRBJ2-1; 15 bases line up with TRBD2. Germline CDR1 is MGHRA and CDR2 is YSYEKL. Germline trimming cut 3 bases from V and 7 bases from J; bases unmatched to any gene: 13. This CDR3 comprises 19 residues. CDR3 sequence reads: CASSHPGLAGGPNKNEQFF. The DNA of the CDR3 is TGCGCCAGCAGCCATCCCGGACTAGCGGGAGGGCCTAATAAAAATGAGCAGTTCTTC.

This clonotype is medium-sized in the sample. The chain is built from TRBV7-8 and TRBJ1-2; perhaps TRBD1 as D (6 bases). Trimming pared 2 bases from V and 5 bases from J, leaving 12 bases between. The CDR3 loop spans 14 amino acids. Germline V gives CDR1 SGHVS, CDR2 FQNEAQ. The CDR3 loop is CASSLQGNGYGYTF. CDR3 in DNA: TGTGCCAGCAGCTTACAGGGGAATGGGTATGGCTACACCTTC. The entire variable domain, with the rest obtained from reference TRBV7-8 and TRBJ1-2, is as follows: GAGVSQSPRYKVAKRGQDVALRCDPISGHVSLFWYQQALGQGPEFLTYFQNEAQLDKSGLPSDRFFAERPEGSVSTLKIQRTQQEDSAVYLCASSLQGNGYGYTFGSGTRLTVV.

This clonotype is termed medium-sized (0.01 to 0.1%). V gene TRBV12-3 or TRBV12-4 combines with J gene TRBJ1-1; no clear D. V lost 9 bases, J lost 11 bases, and 22 bases lay in between. This CDR3 is 13 amino acids long. The CDR3 coding sequence is TGTGCCAGTCTCGTGTGGAGTAACGTATTCGCTTTCTTT. Protein: CASLVWSNVFAFF.

This clonotype was counted between two and nine times. The chain has TRBV20-1 and TRBJ2-3, with D perhaps being TRBD1 or TRBD2 (5 bases each). Trimming took off 5 bases at V and 3 bases at J, with 15 bases between the two ends. The CDR3 is 14 amino acids. Germline V gene lookup returns CDR1 DFQATT and CDR2 SNEGSKA (reference sequence). This CDR3 is CSASGRAGTDTQYF. The CDR3 region has the DNA TGCAGTGCTTCGGGGCGGGCCGGGACAGATACGCAGTATTTT.

As for this clonotype: A read error is possible here, since a much larger clone lies one base away. Because it lacks the conserved phenylalanine or tryptophan at the end, this CDR3 is likely a read error. V usage is TRBV7-9 and J usage is TRBJ1-5; D not resolved. CDR3 length: 13 residues. V lost 5 bases, J lost 7 bases, and 12 bases lay in between. Germline lookup yields CDR1 SEHNR and CDR2 FQNEAQ (reference sequence). The DNA for the CDR3 is TGTGCCAGCAGCCCCAAGATTGGGCAGCCCCAGCATTCT. Protein: CASSPKIGQPQHS.

This clonotype was counted only a few times. The rearrangement uses TRBV19 and TRBJ2-3; tentatively, D is TRBD2 (6 bases). Germline V lookup: CDR1 LNHDA, CDR2 SQIVND (reference sequence). With 10 bases removed from V and 4 bases from J, the gap between germline ends came to 15 bases. The CDR3 is 13 amino acids. CDR3 amino acids: CATAGYLPDTQYF. CDR3 bases: TGTGCCACGGCGGGGTACCTCCCAGATACGCAGTATTTT.

The rearrangement joins TRBV6-2 or TRBV6-3 to TRBJ1-1; the D is unclear. Between the trimmed V and J ends, which lost 4 bases and 5 bases, there was a span of 11 bases. Germline loops: CDR1 MNHEY, CDR2 SVGEGT. The CDR3 consists of 13 residues. The DNA for the CDR3 is TGTGCCAGCAGTTCCGCTCTGAGGACTGAAGCTTTCTTT. Protein: CASSSALRTEAFF.

CDR3 sequence (DNA): TGCGCCAGCAGCTTGGTTCTGGGGGTAGGTTCTGGGGCCAACGTCCTGACTTTC. Translating it yields CASSLVLGVGSGANVLTF. This chain connects TRBV5-1 to TRBJ2-6; the D gene could be TRBD1 or TRBD2 (5 bases each). There are 18 residues in the CDR3. The germline V and J ends were trimmed by 0 bases and 1 base, with 14 bases remaining between them. Germline V gene sequence: CDR1 SGHRS, CDR2 YFSETQ.

Within the sample, this clonotype is medium-sized. The chain employs TRBV12-3 or TRBV12-4 and TRBJ2-3, with a weak D call TRBD1 (6 bases). V dropped 11 bases and J dropped 6 bases, with 18 bases sitting between them. The CDR3 spans 13 residues. The CDR3 nucleotides read TGTGCCTCTGGGCTGGGGGCGGAGGATACGCAGTATTTT. Protein product: CASGLGAEDTQYF.

This clonotype is judged medium-sized. This sequence joins TRBV10-3 and TRBJ2-2; D possibly corresponds to TRBD1 (5 bases). The CDR3 contains 12 residues. Germline CDR1 and CDR2: ENHRY and SYGVKD. V was pared by 6 bases and J by 6 bases, with 8 bases between. CDR3 DNA sequence: TGTGCCATCAGGCAGGGTGCCGGGGAGCTGTTTTTT. It is translated as CAIRQGAGELFF.

As regards this clonotype: Because the CDR3's place on the DNA is in doubt, the DNA is left out and the CDR3 is given as listed by TCRdb. The chain is built from TRBV25-1 and TRBJ2-5; the table's D call TRBD1 went unverified against the DNA. Germline CDR1 and CDR2: MGHDK and SYGVNS. The CDR3 adds up to 17 amino acids, both ends counted. The CDR3 here is CASSVGTGADTLKTLYF.

Judged by abundance, this clonotype is medium-sized. The V gene is TRBV4-1, the J gene TRBJ1-1; D not certain. This CDR3 comprises 14 residues. Trimming removed 0 bases from V and 1 base from J, with 6 bases in between. Germline CDR1 MGHRA, CDR2 YSYEKL. The CDR3: CASSQETGNTEAFF. CDR3 DNA: TGCGCCAGCAGCCAAGAGACCGGGAACACTGAAGCTTTCTTT.

Notes on this clonotype: Just one base apart from a much larger clone, this may be a read error. This chain connects TRBV21-1 to TRBJ1-2. TRBV21-1 is tagged as a pseudogene. The CDR3 has 15 residues. For the CDR3, the DNA is TGTGCCAGCACCCGACCGTGGGGGCCCTTCGATGGCTACACCTTC. Protein product: CASTRPWGPFDGYTF.

This clonotype was seen just once. The CDR3 ends on some other residue instead of the conserved phenylalanine or tryptophan, so this is likely a read error. CDR3: CASSPDRNHAGNTIYL. The DNA of the CDR3 is TGTGCCAGCAGCCCGGACAGGAACCATGCTGGAAACACCATATATTTG. This chain links TRBV7-9 with TRBJ1-3; 7 nucleotides match TRBD1. The CDR3 contains 16 residues. The germline V gene encodes CDR1 SEHNR and CDR2 FQNEAQ (reference sequence). V lost 5 bases to trimming and J lost 2 bases; unmatched junction nucleotides: 9.

With respect to this clonotype: Germline is not matched at one junction end, which may reflect a read error. The gene calls are TRBV20-1 and TRBJ2-3; D unclear. Germline CDR1 and CDR2: DFQATT and SNEGSKA (reference sequence). The CDR3 consists of 14 residues. The CDR3 here is CSATESQRTDAQYF. CDR3 in DNA: TGCAGTGCAACCGAGTCGCAGCGCACAGATGCGCAGTATTTT.

J is TRBJ1-5 and V is TRBV4-3, with unresolved D. The germline gives CDR1 LGHNA, CDR2 YSLEER. Trimming took 0 bases from V and 3 from J, leaving 3 bases between them. The CDR3 spans 13 residues. The CDR3: CASSQDANQPQHF. Here the CDR3 DNA reads TGCGCCAGCAGCCAAGATGCCAATCAGCCCCAGCATTTT.